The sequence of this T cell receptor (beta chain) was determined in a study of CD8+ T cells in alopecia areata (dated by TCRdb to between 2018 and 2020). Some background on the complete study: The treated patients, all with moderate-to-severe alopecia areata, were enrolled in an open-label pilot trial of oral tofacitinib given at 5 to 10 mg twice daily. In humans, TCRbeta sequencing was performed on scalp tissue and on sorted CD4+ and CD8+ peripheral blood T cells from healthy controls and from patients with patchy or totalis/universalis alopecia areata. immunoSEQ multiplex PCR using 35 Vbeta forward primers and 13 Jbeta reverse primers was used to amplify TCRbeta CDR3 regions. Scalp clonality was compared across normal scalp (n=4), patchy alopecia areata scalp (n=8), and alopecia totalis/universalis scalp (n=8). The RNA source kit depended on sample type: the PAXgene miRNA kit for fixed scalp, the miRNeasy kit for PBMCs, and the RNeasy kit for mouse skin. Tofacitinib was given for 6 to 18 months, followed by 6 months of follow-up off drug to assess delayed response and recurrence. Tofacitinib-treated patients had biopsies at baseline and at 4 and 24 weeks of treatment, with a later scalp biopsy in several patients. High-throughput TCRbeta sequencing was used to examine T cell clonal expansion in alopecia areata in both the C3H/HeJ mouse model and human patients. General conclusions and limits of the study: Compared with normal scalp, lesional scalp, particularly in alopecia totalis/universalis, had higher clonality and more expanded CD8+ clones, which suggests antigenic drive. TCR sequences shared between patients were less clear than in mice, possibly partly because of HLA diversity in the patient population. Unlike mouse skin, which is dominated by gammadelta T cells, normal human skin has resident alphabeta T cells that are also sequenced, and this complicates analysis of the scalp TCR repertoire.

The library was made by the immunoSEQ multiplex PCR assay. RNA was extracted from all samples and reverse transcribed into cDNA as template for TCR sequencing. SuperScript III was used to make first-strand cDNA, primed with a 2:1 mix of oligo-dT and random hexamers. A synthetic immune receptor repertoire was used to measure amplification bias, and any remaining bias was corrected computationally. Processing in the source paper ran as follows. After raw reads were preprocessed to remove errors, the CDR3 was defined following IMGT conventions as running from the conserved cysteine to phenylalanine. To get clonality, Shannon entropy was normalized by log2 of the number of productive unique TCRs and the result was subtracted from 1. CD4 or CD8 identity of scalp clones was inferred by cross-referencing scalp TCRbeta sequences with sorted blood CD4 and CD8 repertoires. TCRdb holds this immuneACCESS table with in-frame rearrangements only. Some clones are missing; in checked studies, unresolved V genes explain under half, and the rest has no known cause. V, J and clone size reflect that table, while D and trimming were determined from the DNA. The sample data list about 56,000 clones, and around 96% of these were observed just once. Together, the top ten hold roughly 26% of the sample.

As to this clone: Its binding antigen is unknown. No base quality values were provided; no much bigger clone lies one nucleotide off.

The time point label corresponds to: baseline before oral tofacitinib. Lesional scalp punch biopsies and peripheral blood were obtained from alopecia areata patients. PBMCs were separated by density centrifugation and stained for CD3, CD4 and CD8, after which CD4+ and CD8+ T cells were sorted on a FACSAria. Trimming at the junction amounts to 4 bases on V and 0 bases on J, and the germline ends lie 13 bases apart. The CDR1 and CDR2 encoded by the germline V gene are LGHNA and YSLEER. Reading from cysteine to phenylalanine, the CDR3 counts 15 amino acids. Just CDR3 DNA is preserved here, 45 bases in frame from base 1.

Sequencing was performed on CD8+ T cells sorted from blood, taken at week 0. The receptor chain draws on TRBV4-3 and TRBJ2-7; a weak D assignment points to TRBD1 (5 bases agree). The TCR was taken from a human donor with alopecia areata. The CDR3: CASSPSMTDSYEQYF. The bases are TGCGCCAGCAGCCCAAGCATGACAGACTCCTACGAGCAGTACTTC.